The TCR beta chain described here comes from a study of beta chain features in type 1 diabetes. On this clone itself: Its cognate antigen is unknown.

The ends lost 4 bases at V and 2 bases at J; junction bases unmatched: 8. Germline V gene data show CDR1 as SGHRS and CDR2 as YFSETQ. The CDR3 runs 16 residues. Findings of the study overall: Compared with healthy donors, patients appeared to share more similar naive, central memory and regulatory TCRB repertoires. Type 1 diabetes patients showed a moderate but significant shortening of TCRB CDR3s in all four CD4+ subsets.

All of the isolated RNA was reverse transcribed, so expressed TCRB transcripts were sequenced. Sequencing of stem cell-like memory T cell samples yielded roughly 1 million reads on average. Some clones are missing from TCRdb's copy, which holds only in-frame ones; the method was immunoSEQ multiplex PCR. Of 53,000 or so clones in the sample, about 60% were seen once. The clonotype comes from a woman aged 25 to 39 with type 1 diabetes. The chain is built from TRBV5-1 and TRBJ2-1, with 8 bases that match TRBD2. Sequencing was done on a sample of stem cell memory CD4+ T cells from blood. CDR3 region: CASSPLGAGAYNEQFF. The CDR3 region has the DNA TGCGCCAGCAGCCCCCTCGGAGCGGGGGCCTACAATGAGCAGTTCTTC. Full variable domain (outside the CDR3, taken from reference TRBV5-1 and TRBJ2-1): KAGVTQTPRYLIKTRGQQVTLSCSPISGHRSVSWYQQTPGQGLQFLFEYFSETQRNKGNFPGRFSGRQFSNSRSEMNVSTLELGDSALYLCASSPLGAGAYNEQFFGPGTRLTVL.